This T cell receptor (beta chain) was recorded in a study of beta chain features in type 1 diabetes. Across the whole study: The patients were much like the healthy donors in age, gender and cell yields.

Of the isolated RNA, all was reverse transcribed, and so the sequenced material was expressed TCRB transcripts. Around 3.57 million reads was the average for naive, central memory and regulatory T cell samples. Only in-frame clones appear in the TCRdb table, and some are missing; sequencing was by immunoSEQ multiplex PCR. The sample yields more than 250,000 clones, 24% seen once. V was clipped by 11 bases and J by 0 bases, with 21 bases between them. This CDR3 is 16 amino acids long. Germline CDR1 reads MNHNY; CDR2 reads SVGAGI (reference sequence). Concerning this clone: Its target is unknown.

Findings and caveats of the study: Significant though moderate, a shortening of TCRB CDR3s appeared in all four CD4+ subsets of Type 1 diabetes patients. When cDNA is sequenced, cells with high TCR expression could be over-represented.

J is TRBJ2-3 and V is TRBV6-6; no firm D call. Sequencing was performed on naive CD4+ T cells from blood. The clonotype originates from a woman in her twenties or thirties with type 1 diabetes. In DNA form, the CDR3 reads TGTGCCGTTTACCCCTCGCGAATCGCAAGCACAGATACGCAGTATTTT. Translation gives CAVYPSRIASTDTQYF.